A selection of T cell receptor beta chains follows, all from one sample in a study of cytomegalovirus exposure and HLA in healthy donors. Libraries were prepared by immunoSEQ multiplex PCR; TCRdb keeps only in-frame clonotypes and omits some of them. The sample lists 60,000 to 75,000 clones; about 73% were seen once. The specimen was PBMCs. These receptors all come from a woman aged 60-75 years in good health and CMV-seropositive. The CDR3 runs from the conserved cysteine through the conserved F or W. Fields, in order: J gene, clone size, V gene, D gene, CDR3 protein, CDR3 DNA. A D gene is named only where the DNA matches it firmly. The size entry is marked missing in some rows and otherwise reads once, few, many or a size class.

J gene: TRBJ1-1
clone size: -
V gene: TRBV18
D gene: -
CDR3 protein: CASSPRQMNTEAFF
CDR3 DNA: TGTGCCAGCTCACCTCGACAGATGAACACTGAAGCTTTCTTT

J gene: TRBJ2-1
clone size: few
V gene: TRBV29-1
D gene: TRBD2
CDR3 protein: CSTAGLAGGGYEQFF
CDR3 DNA: TGCAGCACCGCCGGACTAGCGGGAGGTGGGTATGAGCAGTTCTTC

J gene: TRBJ2-5
clone size: once
V gene: TRBV2
D gene: -
CDR3 protein: CASTPGGQTQETQYF
CDR3 DNA: TGTGCCAGCACCCCCGGTGGACAGACCCAAGAGACCCAGTACTTC

J gene: TRBJ2-5
clone size: -
V gene: TRBV6-1
D gene: -
CDR3 protein: CASRSGMTFQETQYF
CDR3 DNA: TGTGCCAGCAGATCGGGAATGACGTTCCAAGAGACCCAGTACTTC

J gene: TRBJ2-5
clone size: -
V gene: TRBV6-5
D gene: -
CDR3 protein: CASIAGGTGGSRYF
CDR3 DNA: TGTGCCAGCATCGCGGGAGGAACAGGGGGCTCCCGTTACTTC

J gene: TRBJ1-5
clone size: -
V gene: TRBV2
D gene: -
CDR3 protein: CASSGDINQPQHF
CDR3 DNA: TGTGCCAGCAGTGGAGATATTAATCAGCCCCAGCATTTT

J gene: TRBJ1-2
clone size: -
V gene: TRBV14
D gene: TRBD1
CDR3 protein: CASSPWGTAKANYGYTF
CDR3 DNA: TGTGCCAGCAGCCCCTGGGGGACAGCGAAAGCTAACTATGGCTACACCTTC

J gene: TRBJ1-2
clone size: -
V gene: TRBV5-1
D gene: -
CDR3 protein: CASSPGQNYGYTF
CDR3 DNA: TGCGCCAGCAGCCCTGGACAAAACTATGGCTACACCTTC

J gene: TRBJ1-2
clone size: -
V gene: TRBV19
D gene: TRBD1
CDR3 protein: CASSIRSEGAYGYTF
CDR3 DNA: TGTGCCAGTAGTATCCGCTCAGAGGGGGCCTATGGCTACACCTTC

J gene: TRBJ2-1
clone size: few
V gene: TRBV7-9
D gene: -
CDR3 protein: CASSLTSNEQFF
CDR3 DNA: TGTGCCAGCAGCTTGACTAGCAATGAGCAGTTCTTC

J gene: TRBJ1-1
clone size: -
V gene: TRBV29-1
D gene: -
CDR3 protein: CSAGRGSAEAFF
CDR3 DNA: TGCAGCGCCGGACGGGGGTCCGCTGAAGCTTTCTTT

J gene: TRBJ1-5
clone size: -
V gene: TRBV2
D gene: -
CDR3 protein: CASRLRVGSNQPQHF
CDR3 DNA: TGTGCCAGCAGACTCAGGGTGGGAAGCAATCAGCCCCAGCATTTT

J gene: TRBJ1-1
clone size: medium-sized
V gene: TRBV15
D gene: TRBD1
CDR3 protein: CATRDNRGTEAFF
CDR3 DNA: TGTGCCACCAGAGATAACAGGGGAACTGAAGCTTTCTTT

J gene: TRBJ1-5
clone size: -
V gene: TRBV19
D gene: TRBD1
CDR3 protein: CASSSRGQVQPQHF
CDR3 DNA: TGTGCCAGTAGTTCTAGGGGGCAAGTTCAGCCCCAGCATTTT

J gene: TRBJ2-3
clone size: -
V gene: TRBV7-3
D gene: -
CDR3 protein: CASSLYGGTDTQYF
CDR3 DNA: TGTGCCAGCAGCTTATACGGGGGCACAGATACGCAGTATTTT

J gene: TRBJ2-7
clone size: -
V gene: TRBV2
D gene: TRBD2
CDR3 protein: CASRETSGGYEQYF
CDR3 DNA: TGTGCCAGCAGGGAGACTAGCGGGGGTTACGAGCAGTACTTC

J gene: TRBJ1-1
clone size: -
V gene: TRBV30
D gene: -
CDR3 protein: CAWSPRRGSAFF
CDR3 DNA: TGTGCCTGGAGTCCACGAAGGGGGTCAGCTTTCTTT